These 29 T cell receptor beta chains originate from one sample sequenced in a study of blood T cell repertoires in COVID-19. Measured with immunoSEQ multiplex PCR; TCRdb has only the in-frame clones, and not every one. The profile shows about 150,000 clones, around 89% of them singletons. Sequencing used peripheral blood. All receptors come from a man between 18 and 29 years old with COVID-19, enrolled during active disease.

Notes on this clone: The sample holds other DNA sequences that translate to the same CDR3. This chain connects TRBV5-4 to TRBJ2-5; D possibly corresponds to TRBD2 (5 bases). CDR1 is SGHNT, CDR2 YYREEE, per germline (reference sequence). This CDR3 is 11 amino acids long. Between the trimmed V and J ends, which lost 5 bases and 4 bases, there was a span of 6 bases. The chain's CDR3 is CASSRGETQYF. The CDR3 nucleotides read TGTGCCAGCAGTCGGGGAGAGACCCAGTACTTC.

In the case of this clone: Mismatch with germline at one junction end may stem from a read error. This chain joins TRBV23-1 and TRBJ1-4, with TRBD1 matching over 7 bases. TRBV23-1 is recorded as an ORF, its role being uncertain. This CDR3 is built from 18 residues. CDR3 DNA: TGCGCCAGCAGGAGTATGCCTTTGGGACAGCGTTTTAATGAAAAACTGCTTTTT. Its protein product is CASRSMPLGQRFNEKLLF.

The V gene is TRBV27, the J gene TRBJ1-6; D perhaps matches TRBD1 (5 bases). There are 16 residues in the CDR3. The ends were cut back, 8 bases at V and 5 bases at J, with 19 bases in the middle. The germline CDR1 and CDR2 sequences are MNHEY and SMNVEV (reference sequence). The CDR3 loop is CASGGGTGGHNSPLHF. CDR3 bases: TGTGCCAGCGGAGGAGGGACGGGGGGACATAATTCACCCCTCCACTTT.

The rearrangement uses TRBV29-1 and TRBJ1-5; TRBD1 is a possible D gene (5 bases). CDR1 and CDR2 from the germline V gene are SQVTM and ANQGSEA. The CDR3 has 13 residues. With 7 bases removed from V and 5 bases from J, the gap between germline ends came to 15 bases. The CDR3 region is CSARVGGDQPQHF. The CDR3 DNA reads as TGCAGCGCGAGGGTGGGGGGAGATCAGCCCCAGCATTTT. The whole variable domain, filled in from reference TRBV29-1 and TRBJ1-5, reads SAVISQKPSRDICQRGTSLTIQCQVDSQVTMMFWYRQQPGQSLTLIATANQGSEATYESGFVIDKFPISRPNLTFSTLTVSNMSPEDSSIYLCSARVGGDQPQHFGDGTRLSIL.

V gene TRBV7-9 combines with J gene TRBJ1-4; TRBD1 aligns across 7 bases. Germline V gene data show CDR1 as SEHNR and CDR2 as FQNEAQ (reference sequence). The CDR3 is 14 residues long. V was clipped by 5 bases and J by 8 bases; unmatched bases: 8. CDR3 coding DNA: TGTGCCAGCAGCAACAGGGGAGTGAAGGAAAAACTGTTTTTT. Protein sequence: CASSNRGVKEKLFF.

This sequence joins TRBV6-1 and TRBJ2-1; 10 nucleotides align to TRBD2. Trimming at V came to 3 bases and at J to 8 bases, leaving 7 bases not matched to a gene. Germline V gene sequence: CDR1 MNHNS, CDR2 SASEGT. The CDR3 consists of 15 residues. CDR3 nucleotides: TGTGCCAGCAGTGATAGCGGGAGGCCTTTGTATGAGCAGTTCTTC. This encodes CASSDSGRPLYEQFF.

The chain recombines TRBV9 with TRBJ2-1, with 7 bases fitting TRBD2. V gave up 3 bases and J gave up 7 bases; unmatched junction bases: 13. Per germline, CDR1 SGDLS and CDR2 YYNGEE. CDR3 length equals 16 residues. Here the CDR3 reads CASSDPVRGGRNEQFF. CDR3 sequence (DNA): TGTGCCAGCAGCGATCCCGTTAGGGGAGGGAGGAATGAGCAGTTCTTC. The full variable domain, in which reference TRBV9 and TRBJ2-1 provide the parts outside the CDR3, is DSGVTQTPKHLITATGQRVTLRCSPRSGDLSVYWYQQSLDQGLQFLIQYYNGEERAKGNILERFSAQQFPDLHSELNLSSLELGDSALYFCASSDPVRGGRNEQFFGPGTRLTVL.

The V call is TRBV6-6, the J call TRBJ2-1, with a weak D call TRBD1 (6 bases). This CDR3 is built from 13 residues. CDR1 MNHNY and CDR2 SVGAGI come from the germline V gene (reference sequence). The ends were cut back, 7 bases at V and 5 bases at J, with 12 bases in the middle. The CDR3 bases are TGTGCCAGCATTCGGGACACCCACAATGAGCAGTTCTTC. This translates into CASIRDTHNEQFF.

The V call is TRBV7-8, the J call TRBJ2-1, with 12 nucleotides matching TRBD1. Germline CDR1 SGHVS, CDR2 FQNEAQ. After removal of 4 bases from V and 6 bases from J, the junction contained 1 base not matched to a gene. The CDR3 spans 14 residues. CDR3 protein: CASSWGQGANEQFF. The DNA for the CDR3 is TGTGCCAGCAGCTGGGGACAGGGGGCCAATGAGCAGTTCTTC.

The V and J genes are TRBV5-1 and TRBJ2-1; possibly TRBD1 for D (5 bases). The V and J ends lost 5 bases and 2 bases respectively, with 11 bases between them. Germline CDR1 reads SGHRS; CDR2 reads YFSETQ. The CDR3 spans 14 residues. In nucleotides, the CDR3 is TGCGCCAGCAGTCAAGACAGTACCTACAATGAGCAGTTCTTC. As protein: CASSQDSTYNEQFF.

The chain joins TRBV7-8 to TRBJ1-1; D gene uncertain. Germline V lookup: CDR1 SGHVS, CDR2 FQNEAQ. Trimming left V 3 bases short and J 4 bases short, with 12 bases between. This CDR3 is 14 amino acids long. The CDR3: CASSLGQRRTEAFF. The DNA for the CDR3 is TGTGCCAGCAGCTTGGGTCAGCGACGCACTGAAGCTTTCTTT.

The rearrangement links TRBV4-3 to TRBJ2-5; D may be TRBD2 (5 bases). The CDR3 spans 16 residues. V lost 0 bases and J lost 10, with 21 bases in between. Germline loops: CDR1 LGHNA, CDR2 YSLEER. CDR3 bases: TGCGCCAGCAGCCAAGATGTTACTAGACGGGGTGGAGACCAGTACTTC. This translates into CASSQDVTRRGGDQYF.

The chain carries TRBV19 and TRBJ1-5, with a weak D call TRBD1 (6 bases). The CDR3 length is 15 residues. Per the germline V gene, CDR1 is LNHDA and CDR2 is SQIVND (reference sequence). Trimming took off 4 bases at V and 5 bases at J, with 15 bases between the two ends. The CDR3 nucleotides read TGTGCCAGTAGTACCTCCGGGCAGGGGTATCAGCCCCAGCATTTT. Protein product: CASSTSGQGYQPQHF.

The V call is TRBV4-3, the J call TRBJ2-1; D perhaps matches TRBD2 (5 bases). Trimming took 0 bases from V and 2 from J, leaving 20 bases between them. The CDR3 extends over 19 amino acids. Per the germline V gene, CDR1 is LGHNA and CDR2 is YSLEER. This CDR3 reads CASSQDGSGGPSAYNEQFF. In DNA, the CDR3 is TGCGCCAGCAGCCAAGATGGGTCTGGCGGGCCGAGCGCCTACAATGAGCAGTTCTTC.

This chain links TRBV10-3 with TRBJ1-2, with 8 bases matching TRBD1. The ends lost 8 bases at V and 7 bases at J; junction bases unmatched: 6. CDR3 length equals 12 residues. Germline V gives CDR1 ENHRY, CDR2 SYGVKD. CDR3 residues: CAIGQGGPGYTF. The CDR3 DNA is TGTGCCATCGGACAGGGAGGCCCTGGCTACACCTTC.

The chain employs TRBV5-5 and TRBJ2-7; a possible D gene is TRBD1 (5 bases). Germline V CDR1 and CDR2: SGHKS, YYEKEE (reference sequence). V was trimmed by 5 bases and J by 5 bases, leaving 17 bases between them. The CDR3 consists of 14 residues. Here the CDR3 DNA reads TGTGCCAGCAGAGGTGGCGACAGTGTTCACGAGCAGTACTTC. Encoded protein: CASRGGDSVHEQYF.

This clone is a singleton in its sample. The chain has TRBV5-1 and TRBJ2-1, with TRBD1 matching 7 bases. CDR1 is SGHRS, CDR2 YFSETQ, per germline. V dropped 4 bases and J dropped 5; count of bases not matched to a gene: 6. The length of the CDR3 is 14 residues. The CDR3 is CASSVGQSNNEQFF. CDR3 DNA: TGCGCCAGCAGCGTGGGACAGTCCAACAATGAGCAGTTCTTC.

The chain employs TRBV5-6 and TRBJ1-3, with no clear D. Germline lookup yields CDR1 SGHDT and CDR2 YYEEEE. This CDR3 spans 14 amino acids. The V gene lost 4 bases and the J gene lost 1 base, with 9 bases spanning the gap. In DNA form, the CDR3 reads TGTGCCAGCAGCACGTACTATTCTGGAAACACCATATATTTT. Protein sequence: CASSTYYSGNTIYF.

The rearrangement joins TRBV15 to TRBJ1-2, with TRBD1 as a possible D gene (6 bases). The CDR3 length is 14 residues. V was clipped by 1 base and J by 8 bases, with 14 bases between them. Germline CDR1 reads LNHNV; CDR2 reads YYDKDF (reference sequence). DNA for the CDR3: TGTGCCACCAGCAGAGGAAACAGGGAACGCGGCTACACCTTC. It encodes CATSRGNRERGYTF. Supplemented by reference TRBV15 and TRBJ1-2, the full variable domain reads DAMVIQNPRYQVTQFGKPVTLSCSQTLNHNVMYWYQQKSSQAPKLLFHYYDKDFNNEADTPDNFQSRRPNTSFCFLDIRSPGLGDTAMYLCATSRGNRERGYTFGSGTRLTVV.

The rearrangement joins TRBV11-2 to TRBJ2-7, with 10 bases identical to TRBD2. The CDR3 loop spans 17 amino acids. J gave up 3 bases and V 3 bases, and 11 bases lay outside the gene matches. Germline CDR1 reads SGHAT; CDR2 reads FQNNGV. CDR3 bases: TGTGCCAGCAGCTTGCATGCGTCTAGCGGGAGATTCTACGAGCAGTACTTC. Protein: CASSLHASSGRFYEQYF.

This chain joins TRBV11-3 and TRBJ2-7; no definite D call. V lost 5 bases to trimming and J lost 0 bases, with 11 bases between them. CDR1 is SGHNT and CDR2 is YENEEA in the germline V gene. The CDR3 totals 14 residues. CDR3 bases: TGTGCCAGCAGCCCCTCAGGCAACTCCTACGAGCAGTACTTC. Amino acid sequence: CASSPSGNSYEQYF. Full variable domain (remainder filled in from reference TRBV11-3 and TRBJ2-7): EAGVVQSPRYKIIEKKQPVAFWCNPISGHNTLYWYLQNLGQGPELLIRYENEEAVDDSQLPKDRFSAERLKGVDSTLKIQPAELGDSAVYLCASSPSGNSYEQYFGPGTRLTVT.

The gene calls are TRBV5-6 and TRBJ1-1; the D gene is possibly TRBD1 (6 bases). The CDR3 spans 14 residues. V was pared by 7 bases and J by 4 bases, with 17 bases between. Germline CDR1 is SGHDT and CDR2 is YYEEEE. The CDR3 sequence is CASSSGAWGTEAFF. DNA for the CDR3: TGTGCCAGCTCCTCAGGGGCGTGGGGCACTGAAGCTTTCTTT.

V is TRBV4-3 and J is TRBJ1-4, with D perhaps matching TRBD1 (6 bases). The germline gives CDR1 LGHNA, CDR2 YSLEER. This CDR3 is built from 18 residues. Deletions cut 0 bases from V and 0 bases from J, with 14 bases between. CDR3 residues: CASSQDRGAGTTNEKLFF. The CDR3 DNA sequence: TGCGCCAGCAGCCAAGATCGGGGGGCGGGAACAACTAATGAAAAACTGTTTTTT.

V is TRBV13 and J is TRBJ2-3, with 16 positions matching TRBD2. Germline V gene data show CDR1 as PRHDT and CDR2 as FYEKMQ (reference sequence). V lost 0 bases to trimming and J lost 3 bases; unmatched junction nucleotides: 3. The CDR3 spans 18 residues. CDR3 protein: CASSLGGTSGRATDTQYF. Here the CDR3 DNA reads TGTGCCAGCAGCTTAGGTGGGACTAGCGGGAGGGCAACAGATACGCAGTATTTT.

This chain links TRBV5-6 with TRBJ2-7; unclear D gene. The V end was cut by 0 bases, the J end by 7 bases, with 11 bases between. The CDR3 sequence is 13 residues long. CDR1 and CDR2 from the germline V gene are SGHDT and YYEEEE. For the CDR3, the DNA is TGTGCCAGCAGCTTGGAATCTCGCCAGGAGCAGTACTTC. As protein: CASSLESRQEQYF.

The chain employs TRBV27 and TRBJ1-2, with D uncertain. The germline V gene has CDR1 MNHEY and CDR2 SMNVEV (reference sequence). The CDR3 has 13 residues. V dropped 5 bases and J dropped 0 bases, with 7 bases sitting between them. Written as DNA, the CDR3 is TGTGCCAGCAGTGACGGAGCTAACTATGGCTACACCTTC. Encoded protein: CASSDGANYGYTF.

Note on this clone: At one boundary the junction diverges from the germline segment, which might be a read error. The chain links TRBV7-6 to TRBJ2-1; possible D gene TRBD2, 5 bases. The CDR3 loop spans 9 amino acids. The germline gives CDR1 SGHVS, CDR2 FNYEAQ. The CDR3 region has the DNA TGCACTAGCTACAATGAGCAGTTCTTC. It specifies CTSYNEQFF.

V usage is TRBV29-1 and J usage is TRBJ2-2; the D gene is possibly TRBD1 (5 bases). Germline V gene lookup returns CDR1 SQVTM and CDR2 ANQGSEA. CDR3 length: 12 amino acids. Between the trimmed V and J ends, which lost 5 bases and 5 bases, there was a span of 9 bases. CDR3 sequence: CSVLGQTGELFF. CDR3 DNA sequence: TGCAGCGTTCTGGGGCAGACCGGGGAGCTGTTTTTT.

This chain connects TRBV7-9 to TRBJ1-5; 8 nucleotides agree with TRBD1. Trimming removed 10 bases from V and 3 bases from J; junction bases left unmatched: 8. Germline CDR1 is SEHNR and CDR2 is FQNEAQ (reference sequence). This CDR3 is 14 amino acids long. CDR3 loop: CATTTGALNQPQHF. The CDR3 nucleotides are TGTGCCACTACGACAGGGGCCCTCAATCAGCCCCAGCATTTT.